This T cell receptor beta chain was recorded in a study of cytomegalovirus exposure and HLA in healthy donors. Background on the study: When 300 to 500 donors were genotyped, more than 70% of them were found to fall in the Caucasian-associated ancestry cluster.

PCR used 60 Vbeta primers and 13 Jbeta primers. Measured with immunoSEQ multiplex PCR; TCRdb has only the in-frame clones, and not every one. The sample consists of roughly 130,000 clones, 82% of them appearing once. Study-level results: Productive rates of about 90% or about 30% were seen for most TCR beta V segments in an earlier analysis. Usually a TCR sequence was rare, but some public TCRs were found in many donors. Relative to equally common others, HLA-associated TCR beta chains showed greater clonal expansion in a later analysis.

In the case of this clone: Its antigen remains unknown.

The CDR3 is made up of 17 amino acids. Trimming removed 0 bases from V and 4 bases from J, with 16 bases in between. CDR1 and CDR2 from the germline V gene are SEHNR and FQNEAQ (reference sequence). The chain combines TRBV7-9 with TRBJ2-1; D perhaps matches TRBD1 (5 bases). The source material was PBMCs. The TCR comes from a male donor in good health and CMV-seropositive. The DNA for the CDR3 is TGTGCCAGCAGCTTAGCTGTCCAAGGGGCCCGTTACAATGAGCAGTTCTTC. Translating it yields CASSLAVQGARYNEQFF.